This T cell receptor (beta chain) appears in the sequencing data of a study of T cells after yellow fever vaccination. Study results and caveats: Contaminants from the bulk population, in the form of abundant clonotypes, could be found in FACS-sorted repertoires. Some clonotypes, a small share, were shared between CD4 and CD8 compartments.

CDR3 size: 12 residues. V shed 3 bases and J shed 10 bases, with 10 bases lying between them. Looked up from germline, CDR1 is SEHNR and CDR2 is FQNEAQ (reference sequence). This clonotype has more than one count but fewer than ten. What it recognizes is unknown. TCRdb independently ran MiXCR on the 5' RACE reads; one entry per CDR3 protein. The sample has hundreds of thousands of distinct CDR3 sequences; about 14% are singletons. The V and J genes are TRBV7-9 and TRBJ2-1; TRBD2 might be the D (6 bases). The receptor was isolated from a man aged 30 to 39 who received the YFV17D yellow fever vaccine. This specimen consisted of PBMCs, obtained on the day of the yellow fever booster vaccination. This chain's CDR3 is CASSFRGREQFF. The CDR3 bases are TGTGCCAGCAGCTTTCGGGGGAGGGAGCAGTTCTTC. Combining the CDR3 with reference TRBV7-9 and TRBJ2-1 gives the whole variable domain DTGVSQNPRHKITKRGQNVTFRCDPISEHNRLYWYRQTLGQGPEFLTYFQNEAQLEKSRLLSDRFSAERPKGSFSTLEIQRTEQGDSAMYLCASSFRGREQFFGPGTRLTVL.